Listed below are T cell receptor beta chains from one sample, sequenced in a study of blood T cell repertoires in COVID-19. Produced via immunoSEQ multiplex PCR; TCRdb's table is partial and in-frame only. The sample records about 300,000 clones, around 85% being singletons. The material sequenced was PBMCs or T cells enriched from blood (not recorded which). These receptors originate from a woman in her 30s who had been exposed to COVID-19. Both conserved end residues are part of each CDR3. D genes are given only for firm matches. Clone size is given for some rows only: seen once, a few or many times, or a class if the clone is expanded.

j_call,v_call,clone_size,d_call,cdr3_aa,cdr3_nt
TRBJ1-1,TRBV29-1,once,TRBD1,CSVGQGFDTEAFF,TGCAGCGTGGGACAGGGTTTCGACACTGAAGCTTTCTTT
TRBJ1-6,TRBV30,.,.,CAWSVPRVPTLHF,TGTGCCTGGAGTGTACCCCGGGTTCCTACCCTCCACTTT
TRBJ2-5,TRBV12-5,.,TRBD1,CASGLYKGQDQQETQYF,TGTGCTAGTGGTTTGTACAAGGGACAGGACCAACAAGAGACCCAGTACTTC
TRBJ1-2,TRBV6-5,.,TRBD1,CASSYSYRGDGYTF,TGTGCCAGCAGTTACTCTTACAGGGGAGATGGCTACACCTTC
TRBJ2-7,TRBV4-1,.,.,CASSQGSGNEQYF,TGCGCCAGCAGCCAAGGGTCAGGGAACGAGCAGTACTTC
TRBJ1-6,TRBV10-3,.,.,CAIKGVDSPLHF,TGTGCCATCAAGGGGGTTGATTCACCCCTCCACTTT
TRBJ2-7,TRBV4-3,.,.,CASSQVQGYEQYF,TGCGCCAGCAGCCAAGTACAGGGCTACGAGCAGTACTTC
TRBJ2-1,TRBV9,.,.,CASSVQGGDEQFF,TGTGCCAGCAGCGTACAGGGGGGCGATGAGCAGTTCTTC
TRBJ1-1,TRBV2,.,TRBD1,CASTRDRLGTEAFF,TGTGCCAGCACTAGGGACAGGTTGGGGACTGAAGCTTTCTTT
TRBJ1-5,TRBV23-1,.,.,CASSRFNRTGPIHF,TGCGCCAGCAGTCGCTTCAATCGAACAGGGCCGATTCATTTT
TRBJ1-5,TRBV19,.,.,CASQVGGASRQPQHF,TGTGCCAGTCAAGTAGGGGGGGCTTCTCGACAGCCCCAGCATTTT
TRBJ2-7,TRBV6-5,.,.,CASTESYEQYF,TGTGCCAGCACCGAGTCCTACGAGCAGTACTTC
TRBJ2-1,TRBV28,.,.,CASSTVAVLLWNEQFF,TGTGCCAGCAGTACGGTAGCGGTTCTGCTCTGGAATGAGCAGTTCTTC
TRBJ2-2,TRBV11-2,.,.,CASSPVGVGTGELFF,TGTGCCAGCAGCCCGGTAGGGGTGGGCACCGGGGAGCTGTTTTTT
TRBJ2-5,TRBV19,.,.,CATRVSEQETQYF,TGTGCCACCCGCGTATCCGAACAAGAGACCCAGTACTTC
TRBJ2-3,TRBV9,.,TRBD2,CASSVSAGGLDTQYF,TGTGCCAGCAGCGTATCAGCGGGAGGGTTAGATACGCAGTATTTT
TRBJ2-1,TRBV28,.,TRBD2,CASSPPGGGPNEQFF,TGTGCCAGCAGCCCCCCCGGGGGAGGGCCCAATGAGCAGTTCTTC
TRBJ2-5,TRBV28,.,TRBD2,CASSPPGLVGTQYF,TGTGCCAGCAGTCCACCTGGACTAGTAGGGACCCAGTACTTC
TRBJ2-7,TRBV5-6,once,.,CASSASYTGSSRREQYF,TGTGCCAGCAGCGCTTCTTATACGGGATCGAGCAGACGCGAGCAGTACTTC
TRBJ2-1,TRBV28,.,.,CASSLGLLDEQFF,TGTGCCAGCAGTTTGGGCCTCTTGGATGAGCAGTTCTTC
TRBJ1-2,TRBV5-6,.,.,CASSFGPTTGGGYGYTF,TGTGCCAGCAGCTTCGGCCCCACGACAGGCGGCGGCTATGGCTACACCTTC
TRBJ1-1,TRBV5-6,.,.,CASSFWGGTEAFF,TGTGCCAGCAGCTTTTGGGGGGGCACTGAAGCTTTCTTT
TRBJ1-1,TRBV14,.,.,CASSQYGHLSMNTEAFF,TGTGCCAGCAGCCAGTACGGACACCTATCCATGAACACTGAAGCTTTCTTT
TRBJ1-2,TRBV30,.,TRBD1,CAWTRGHRGYTF,TGTGCCTGGACTAGGGGGCATCGCGGCTACACCTTC
TRBJ2-6,TRBV23-1,.,.,CASSQGLTFSGANVLTF,TGCGCCAGCAGTCAGGGGCTTACGTTCTCTGGGGCCAACGTCCTGACTTTC
TRBJ2-7,TRBV28,.,TRBD2,CASSLLGLAPLF,TGTGCCAGCAGTTTGCTTGGACTAGCTCCCCTCTTC
TRBJ2-1,TRBV14,.,.,CASSQDTGVPNEQFF,TGTGCCAGCAGCCAAGACACTGGAGTGCCCAATGAGCAGTTCTTC
TRBJ2-1,TRBV7-3,.,.,CASSTVGGSSYNEQFF,TGTGCCAGCAGCACCGTAGGGGGATCCTCCTACAATGAGCAGTTCTTC
TRBJ1-2,TRBV2,.,.,CASTRLGADYGYTF,TGTGCCAGCACCCGTCTAGGGGCAGACTATGGCTACACCTTC
TRBJ2-7,TRBV4-1,.,.,CASSQEGIGGGYEQYF,TGCGCCAGCAGCCAAGAAGGTATTGGCGGAGGATACGAGCAGTACTTC
TRBJ2-5,TRBV2,.,TRBD2,CASSVSGSTQETQYF,TGTGCCAGCAGTGTGAGCGGGAGCACACAAGAGACCCAGTACTTC
TRBJ2-2,TRBV9,.,.,CASSAPLQGIGELFF,TGTGCCAGCAGCGCACCACTTCAGGGGATCGGGGAGCTGTTTTTT
TRBJ1-2,TRBV10-3,.,.,CAISATETNYGYTF,TGTGCCATCAGTGCGACAGAAACTAACTATGGCTACACCTTC
TRBJ2-7,TRBV11-2,.,.,CASSPFLTGVDYEQYF,TGTGCCAGCAGCCCTTTTTTGACAGGAGTGGACTACGAGCAGTACTTC
TRBJ1-1,TRBV3-1/TRBV3-2,.,.,CASSQDGRLTEAFF,TGTGCCAGCAGCCAAGATGGCAGGTTGACTGAAGCTTTCTTT
TRBJ1-2,TRBV9,.,.,CASSAQIYGYTF,TGTGCCAGCTCCGCCCAGATCTATGGCTACACCTTC
TRBJ2-1,TRBV12-3/TRBV12-4,.,.,CASSSRGEQFF,TGTGCCAGCAGCTCAAGAGGTGAGCAGTTCTTC
TRBJ1-5,TRBV28,once,.,CASSTPEGQPQHF,TGTGCCAGCAGCACACCGGAGGGCCAGCCCCAGCATTTT
TRBJ2-1,TRBV27,few,TRBD1,CASSSTTGGRNIEQFF,TGTGCCAGCAGTTCCACAACAGGGGGTAGGAACATTGAGCAGTTCTTC
TRBJ1-2,TRBV6-6,.,TRBD1,CASSYLQGENGYTF,TGTGCCAGCAGTTATTTGCAGGGGGAGAACGGCTACACCTTC
TRBJ2-3,TRBV7-2,.,TRBD1,CASSLRMGQRTDTQYF,TGTGCCAGCAGCTTAAGAATGGGACAGCGCACAGATACGCAGTATTTT
TRBJ1-1,TRBV6-4,.,.,CATSRWRVLRNTEAFF,TGTGCCACCTCCAGGTGGAGGGTGCTCAGGAACACTGAAGCTTTCTTT
TRBJ2-7,TRBV6-9,.,TRBD2,CASSYQAREGVDEQYF,TGTGCCAGCAGTTACCAAGCTAGGGAGGGAGTGGACGAGCAGTACTTC